Presented here are 30 T cell receptor beta chains from one specimen sequenced in a study of blood T cell repertoires in COVID-19. The assay was immunoSEQ multiplex PCR, and TCRdb's table has in-frame clones only and misses some. This sample carries approximately 200,000 clones, around 85% of them seen once, and the ten largest clones take roughly 2%. Sequencing was performed on peripheral blood. Receptors were obtained from a woman in her fifties or sixties with acute or convalescent COVID-19.

The chain recombines TRBV7-2 with TRBJ2-4; a possible D gene is TRBD2 (6 bases). CDR1 SGHTA and CDR2 FQGNSA come from the germline V gene. Trimming pared 5 bases from V and 6 bases from J, leaving 17 bases between. The CDR3 sequence is 15 residues long. The CDR3 protein is CASSQGPAGLNIQYF. CDR3 sequence (DNA): TGTGCCAGCAGCCAGGGCCCAGCGGGCCTAAACATTCAGTACTTC.

The rearrangement joins TRBV6-5 to TRBJ1-5; no definite D call. Germline assignment: CDR1 MNHEY and CDR2 SVGAGI. The CDR3 extends over 14 amino acids. V was cut by 7 bases and J by 0 bases, with 10 bases left in between. Written as DNA, the CDR3 is TGTGCCAGCACCTCGGGTCCTAGCAATCAGCCCCAGCATTTT. This gives the protein CASTSGPSNQPQHF.

V gene TRBV19 combines with J gene TRBJ1-4, with no clear D. Germline V gives CDR1 LNHDA, CDR2 SQIVND (reference sequence). The V gene lost 2 bases and the J gene lost 6 bases, with 10 bases spanning the gap. The CDR3 is 14 residues long. The CDR3 DNA is TGTGCCAGTAGTATACAGGAATGGGATGAAAAACTGTTTTTT. Encoded protein: CASSIQEWDEKLFF.

V and J are TRBV5-1 and TRBJ2-1, with a weak D call TRBD1 (6 bases). The germline V gene has CDR1 SGHRS and CDR2 YFSETQ. V was trimmed by 2 bases and J by 7 bases, leaving 13 bases between them. This CDR3 spans 14 amino acids. CDR3 DNA: TGCGCCAGCAGCTTCGCAGGGGATGGGAATGAGCAGTTCTTC. Translation gives CASSFAGDGNEQFF.

The chain links TRBV21-1 to TRBJ2-7; TRBD1, as called in the table, went unchecked against the DNA. TRBV21-1 is described as a pseudogene. The CDR3 has 15 residues. CDR3 nucleotide sequence: TGTGCCAGCCCCGTAGGTAGAGGGGGCTCCTACGAGCAGTACTTC. Residues: CASPVGRGGSYEQYF.

This clone occurred once. The chain links TRBV9 to TRBJ2-1; D possibly corresponds to TRBD2 (7 bases). This CDR3 region has 16 residues. Trimming left V 4 bases short and J 9 bases short, with 23 bases between. The germline CDR1 and CDR2 sequences are SGDLS and YYNGEE. CDR3 DNA: TGTGCCAGCAGCCCCATAGGGGGGGGGCCCCTTGTTGAGCAGTTCTTC. Translating gives CASSPIGGGPLVEQFF.

The chain recombines TRBV2 with TRBJ1-4; possibly TRBD1 for D (5 bases). Germline CDR1 is SNHLY and CDR2 is FYNNEI. CDR3 size: 13 residues. The germline V and J ends were trimmed by 6 bases and 6 bases, with 11 bases remaining between them. CDR3 sequence (DNA): TGTGCCAGCAGGTACAGGTCGGATGAAAAACTGTTTTTT. This translates into CASRYRSDEKLFF.

V is TRBV14 and J is TRBJ2-1, with 11 bases aligning to TRBD2. The trim removed 5 bases at V and 2 bases at J, leaving 5 bases unmatched. The CDR3 sequence is 16 residues long. CDR1 is SGHDN and CDR2 is FVKESK in the germline V gene. CDR3 nucleotide sequence: TGTGCCAGCAGCGTAACTAGCGGGAGCACCTACAATGAGCAGTTCTTC. Translating it yields CASSVTSGSTYNEQFF.

CDR3 protein: CASSLLDRSYGYTF. DNA for the CDR3: TGTGCCAGCAGCCTCCTCGACAGGTCCTATGGCTACACCTTC. V and J are TRBV13 and TRBJ1-2; D may be TRBD1 (6 bases). The CDR3 sequence is 14 residues long. V was clipped by 5 bases and J by 4 bases, with 14 bases between them. Germline V gives CDR1 PRHDT, CDR2 FYEKMQ (reference sequence).

This chain connects TRBV5-4 to TRBJ2-3; 11 nucleotides align to TRBD2. The CDR3 sequence is 18 residues long. Per the germline V gene, CDR1 is SGHNT and CDR2 is YYREEE (reference sequence). With V trimmed by 4 bases and J by 1 base, 11 bases remained unmatched. The CDR3 region is CASSGGTSGKRGTDTQYF. The CDR3 DNA is TGTGCCAGCAGCGGGGGGACTAGCGGCAAACGTGGCACAGATACGCAGTATTTT. Based on the CDR3 plus reference TRBV5-4 and TRBJ2-3, the full variable domain is ETGVTQSPTHLIKTRGQQVTLRCSSQSGHNTVSWYQQALGQGPQFIFQYYREEENGRGNFPPRFSGLQFPNYSSELNVNALELDDSALYLCASSGGTSGKRGTDTQYFGPGTRLTVL.

V usage is TRBV11-2 and J usage is TRBJ2-1; D is possibly TRBD2 (5 bases). V gave up 1 base and J gave up 8 bases, with 9 bases separating them. Germline-derived CDR1 and CDR2 are SGHAT and FQNNGV. The CDR3 extends over 13 amino acids. Here the CDR3 reads CASSLGGFYEQFF. In DNA, the CDR3 is TGTGCCAGCAGCTTAGGAGGGTTCTATGAGCAGTTCTTC.

The rearrangement joins TRBV3-1 (or the pseudogene TRBV3-2) to TRBJ1-5; TRBD1 agrees at 8 bases. Germline V gene data show CDR1 as LGHDT and CDR2 as YNNKEL (reference sequence). CDR3 size: 14 residues. The ends lost 6 bases at V and 7 bases at J; junction bases unmatched: 8. The CDR3 DNA reads TGTGCCAGCAGTTATGGACAGGGAGGGCAGCCCCAGCATTTT. This sequence encodes CASSYGQGGQPQHF.

This clone was observed a single time. The chain joins TRBV6-5 to TRBJ2-1; the D gene is possibly TRBD2 (5 bases). V lost 1 base, J lost 7 bases, and 8 bases lay in between. From germline, CDR1 is MNHEY and CDR2 SVGAGI. CDR3 size: 13 residues. DNA of the CDR3: TGTGCCAGCAGTTACTATCGAGGGAATGAGCAGTTCTTC. Its protein product is CASSYYRGNEQFF.

The chain has TRBV30 and TRBJ2-5; TRBD1 agrees at 10 bases. Germline values: CDR1 GTSNPN, CDR2 SVGIG (reference sequence). The CDR3 runs 16 residues. V shed 8 bases and J 5 bases; nucleotides not matched to a gene: 17. CDR3 loop: CALHGTTGGAWETQYF. The CDR3 region has the DNA TGTGCCCTACACGGGACGACAGGGGGCGCATGGGAGACCCAGTACTTC.

This chain uses TRBV12-5 with TRBJ1-2, with a possible D match to TRBD1 (5 bases). This CDR3 has 13 residues. Trimming removed 3 bases from V and 8 bases from J, with 13 bases in between. CDR1 is LGHNT, CDR2 FRNRAP, per germline. CDR3 bases: TGTGCTAGTGGTTTCACAGGTGGTACGGGCTACACCTTC. Residues: CASGFTGGTGYTF.

This chain joins TRBV7-9 and TRBJ2-3; 10 nucleotides agree with TRBD2. This CDR3 is 15 amino acids long. Germline assignment: CDR1 SEHNR and CDR2 FQNEAQ (reference sequence). V lost 3 bases, J lost 3 bases, and 3 bases stayed unmatched. The CDR3 spells CASSLLAGETDTQYF. In DNA form, the CDR3 reads TGTGCCAGCAGCTTGCTAGCGGGGGAGACAGATACGCAGTATTTT.

The chain is built from TRBV30 and TRBJ2-1; 8 bases line up with TRBD1. The CDR3 is 13 residues long. With 0 bases clipped from V and 7 bases from J, the junction kept 2 bases outside the gene matches. The germline V gene encodes CDR1 GTSNPN and CDR2 SVGIG (reference sequence). This CDR3 is CAWSVRTGNEQFF. The CDR3 coding sequence is TGTGCCTGGAGTGTACGGACAGGGAATGAGCAGTTCTTC.

The V call is TRBV4-2, the J call TRBJ1-2; no definite D call. Germline lookup yields CDR1 LGHNA and CDR2 YNFKEQ. This CDR3 comprises 16 residues. Trimming removed 0 bases from V and 8 bases from J, with 19 bases in between. The CDR3 is CASSQDFTLEGRGYTF. In DNA form, the CDR3 reads TGTGCCAGCAGCCAAGATTTCACTTTGGAGGGAAGGGGCTACACCTTC.

In DNA, the CDR3 is TGCGCCAGCAGCTTGGGGGACAGGCTAGCCAAAAACATTCAGTACTTC. Residues: CASSLGDRLAKNIQYF. The chain links TRBV5-1 to TRBJ2-4; 8 bases match TRBD1. Trimming removed 0 bases from V and 0 bases from J; junction bases left unmatched: 2. The V gene's germline CDR1 is SGHRS and CDR2 YFSETQ. CDR3 length: 16 residues.

The chain carries TRBV18 and TRBJ2-1; 9 bases match TRBD1. CDR1 is KGHSH, CDR2 LQKENI, per germline. The CDR3 has 16 amino acids. With V trimmed by 0 bases and J by 3 bases, 3 bases remained unmatched. The chain's CDR3 is CASSPPGQGGYNEQFF. Written as DNA, the CDR3 is TGTGCCAGCTCACCACCGGGACAGGGTGGCTACAATGAGCAGTTCTTC. The full variable domain, with the rest looked up from reference TRBV18 and TRBJ2-1, is NAGVMQNPRHLVRRRGQEARLRCSPMKGHSHVYWYRQLPEEGLKFMVYLQKENIIDESGMPKERFSAEFPKEGPSILRIQQVVRGDSAAYFCASSPPGQGGYNEQFFGPGTRLTVL.

In this sample, this clone turned up many times. The chain couples TRBV12-5 to TRBJ1-5; 9 nucleotides line up with TRBD1. The V and J ends lost 8 bases and 5 bases, in that order; junction bases with no gene match: 10. Germline V gives CDR1 LGHNT, CDR2 FRNRAP. The CDR3 totals 15 residues. Here the CDR3 DNA reads TGTGCTAGTACCCCCAGGGACAGGGCCGATCAGCCCCAGCATTTT. Its protein is CASTPRDRADQPQHF.

The gene calls are TRBV10-3 and TRBJ1-1; D is perhaps TRBD1 (5 bases). Germline CDR1 reads ENHRY; CDR2 reads SYGVKD. V lost 4 bases, J lost 0 bases, and 9 bases lay in between. CDR3 length: 14 amino acids. The DNA of the CDR3 is TGTGCCATCAGTGCAGGGCCGATGAACACTGAAGCTTTCTTT. Protein sequence: CAISAGPMNTEAFF.

The V gene is TRBV5-1, the J gene TRBJ1-2; 8 bases match TRBD1. V dropped 4 bases and J dropped 8; count of bases not matched to a gene: 16. Germline V gives CDR1 SGHRS, CDR2 YFSETQ. The CDR3 loop spans 16 amino acids. CDR3 residues: CASSPNPGQGAYGYTF. The CDR3 bases are TGCGCCAGCAGCCCGAACCCTGGGCAGGGGGCTTACGGCTACACCTTC.

This clone came up a few times. The identical CDR3 is also encoded by other nucleotide sequences in the sample. The chain employs TRBV19 and TRBJ2-2, with D perhaps TRBD1 (6 bases). The V end was cut by 5 bases, the J end by 5 bases, with 12 bases between. This CDR3 has 14 amino acids. Germline V gene sequence: CDR1 LNHDA, CDR2 SQIVND (reference sequence). CDR3 loop: CASSLQGNTGELFF. The CDR3, as DNA: TGTGCCAGTAGTCTACAGGGAAATACCGGGGAGCTGTTTTTT. Together with reference TRBV19 and TRBJ2-2, the CDR3 gives the full variable domain: DGGITQSPKYLFRKEGQNVTLSCEQNLNHDAMYWYRQDPGQGLRLIYYSQIVNDFQKGDIAEGYSVSREKKESFPLTVTSAQKNPTAFYLCASSLQGNTGELFFGEGSRLTVL.

V usage is TRBV19 and J usage is TRBJ2-1; 8 nucleotides line up with TRBD2. CDR3 length equals 15 residues. J gave up 7 bases and V 5 bases, and 10 bases lay outside the gene matches. Germline CDR1 is LNHDA and CDR2 is SQIVND (reference sequence). CDR3 coding DNA: TGTGCCAGTAGTTGGATGGCGGGAGGCAGTAATGAGCAGTTCTTC. It is translated as CASSWMAGGSNEQFF.

The chain uses TRBV6-6 and TRBJ2-3; D not certain. The CDR3 extends over 12 amino acids. Trimming removed 4 bases from V and 8 bases from J, with 10 bases in between. CDR1 and CDR2 from the germline V gene are MNHNY and SVGAGI (reference sequence). The CDR3 spells CASSSSPGTQYF. The DNA of the CDR3 is TGTGCCAGCAGTTCGAGCCCTGGTACGCAGTATTTT.

The rearrangement uses TRBV6-5 and TRBJ1-2, with D hard to call. Germline-derived CDR1 and CDR2 are MNHEY and SVGAGI. The germline V and J ends were trimmed by 6 bases and 6 bases, with 20 bases remaining between them. The CDR3 contains 15 residues. CDR3 coding DNA: TGTGCCAGCAGGATTGAGGCGAGCCCTACTCATGGCTACACCTTC. This encodes CASRIEASPTHGYTF.

The count of this clone is one. The V call is TRBV6-5, the J call TRBJ1-1; 9 nucleotides align to TRBD1. V was pared by 6 bases and J by 5 bases, with 4 bases of the junction left unmatched. This CDR3 is built from 13 residues. Germline-derived CDR1 and CDR2 are MNHEY and SVGAGI. The chain's CDR3 is CASRYRGHTEAFF. As DNA, the CDR3 is TGTGCCAGCAGGTACAGGGGGCATACTGAAGCTTTCTTT.

The rearrangement uses TRBV6-2 or TRBV6-3 and TRBJ2-5, with TRBD2 matching 14 bases. Trimming took 6 bases from V and 2 from J; bases not matched to a gene: 5. Per the germline V gene, CDR1 is MNHEY and CDR2 is SVGEGT. There are 16 residues in the CDR3. For the CDR3, the DNA is TGTGCCAGCAGCCTTGGGACTAGCGGGGGACAAGAGACCCAGTACTTC. Translation gives CASSLGTSGGQETQYF.

The chain carries TRBV4-3 and TRBJ2-3; unclear D gene. Trimming shortened V by 1 base and J by 2 bases, and 10 bases separated the two germline ends. The CDR3 covers 15 residues. Germline CDR1 is LGHNA and CDR2 is YSLEER. CDR3: CASSQGLTLTDTQYF. CDR3 DNA sequence: TGCGCCAGCAGCCAAGGGTTGACACTCACAGATACGCAGTATTTT.